In its sample, the clone carrying this TCR beta chain was seen many times. Its antigen is undetermined. With 4 bases clipped from V and 5 bases from J, the junction kept 23 bases outside the gene matches. CDR1 and CDR2 from the germline V gene are SGDLS and YYNGEE. The CDR3 runs to 19 residues. These data belong to a study of T-cell memory formation after mild COVID-19. Sample barcodes and UMIs were carried by the TCR alpha and TCR beta cDNA libraries that 5'RACE generated with constant-segment primers. TCRdb passed the 5' RACE reads through MiXCR, listing each CDR3 protein once. The repertoire includes around 50,000 distinct CDR3 sequences, 10% to 15% of them detected once, and around 25% sits in the top ten. The study, taken as a whole, reports: Day 15 to 85 contracting clones showed balanced CD4/CD8; later expanders leaned CD4+.

The V gene is TRBV9, the J gene TRBJ2-7, with TRBD1 matching 8 bases. This receptor was obtained from a man aged 18 to 29 who had mild COVID-19 (a few samples of this study predate the infection). Cell type and time point are not known. Sequencing used PBMCs or a T cell subset sorted from them (not recorded which). CDR3 nucleotide sequence: TGTGCCAGCAGCCCAAGCGGTCGGACAGGGCTTGGGGATGGTCACGAGCAGTACTTC. Its protein is CASSPSGRTGLGDGHEQYF.